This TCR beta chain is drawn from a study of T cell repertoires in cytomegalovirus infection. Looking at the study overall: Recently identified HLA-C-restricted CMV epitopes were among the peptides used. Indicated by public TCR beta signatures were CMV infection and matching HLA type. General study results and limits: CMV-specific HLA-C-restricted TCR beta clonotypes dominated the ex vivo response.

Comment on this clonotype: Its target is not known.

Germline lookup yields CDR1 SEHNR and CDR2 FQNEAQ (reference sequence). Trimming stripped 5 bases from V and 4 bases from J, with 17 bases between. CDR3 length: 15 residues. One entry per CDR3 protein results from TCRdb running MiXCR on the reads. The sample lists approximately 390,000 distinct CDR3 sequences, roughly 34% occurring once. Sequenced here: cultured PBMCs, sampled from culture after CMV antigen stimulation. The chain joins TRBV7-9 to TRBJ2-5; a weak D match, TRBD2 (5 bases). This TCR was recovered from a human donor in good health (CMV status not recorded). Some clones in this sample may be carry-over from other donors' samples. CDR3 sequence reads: CASSLLSGGGETQYF. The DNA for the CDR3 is TGTGCCAGCAGCCTCCTCTCAGGCGGAGGAGAGACCCAGTACTTC.